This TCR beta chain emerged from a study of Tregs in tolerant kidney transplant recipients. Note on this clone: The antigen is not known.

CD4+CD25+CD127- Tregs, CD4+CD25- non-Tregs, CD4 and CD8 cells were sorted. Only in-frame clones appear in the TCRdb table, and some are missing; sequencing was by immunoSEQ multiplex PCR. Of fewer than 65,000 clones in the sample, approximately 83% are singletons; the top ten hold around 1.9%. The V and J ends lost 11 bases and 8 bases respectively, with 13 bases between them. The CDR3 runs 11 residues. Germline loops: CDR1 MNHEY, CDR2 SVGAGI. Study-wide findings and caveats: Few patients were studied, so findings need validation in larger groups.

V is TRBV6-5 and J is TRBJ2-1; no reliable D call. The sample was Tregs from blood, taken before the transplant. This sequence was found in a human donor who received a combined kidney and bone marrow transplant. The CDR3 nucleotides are TGTGCCCCCCCACGTTATTATGAGCAGTTCTTC. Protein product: CAPPRYYEQFF.